The next 23 T cell receptor beta chains were all read from a single sample in a study of blood T cell repertoires in COVID-19. TCRdb keeps only in-frame clones here, not all; method: immunoSEQ multiplex PCR. The data show some 250,000 clones, about 90% seen once. Source material: PBMCs or T cells enriched from blood (not recorded which). Source of these receptors: a human donor in a cohort exposed to, infected with or recovered from COVID-19 (not recorded which). The donor label of this sample is uncertain.

This chain connects TRBV19 to TRBJ1-1; TRBD1 is a possible D gene (6 bases). CDR1 and CDR2 (germline): LNHDA, SQIVND (reference sequence). V lost 3 bases, J lost 1 base, and 12 bases lay in between. The CDR3 has 15 residues. CDR3 DNA sequence: TGTGCCAGTAGTATCCCGACAGGTCGGAACACTGAAGCTTTCTTT. Its translation: CASSIPTGRNTEAFF.

The chain recombines TRBV18 with TRBJ1-1, with 8 bases identical to TRBD1. J lost 0 bases, V lost 1 base, and 4 bases had no gene match. CDR1 is KGHSH, CDR2 LQKENI, per germline. The CDR3 is 16 amino acids. CDR3 bases: TGTGCCAGCTCACCACTCGACAGGGGATTGAACACTGAAGCTTTCTTT. Its translation: CASSPLDRGLNTEAFF. The full variable domain, in which reference TRBV18 and TRBJ1-1 provide the parts outside the CDR3, is NAGVMQNPRHLVRRRGQEARLRCSPMKGHSHVYWYRQLPEEGLKFMVYLQKENIIDESGMPKERFSAEFPKEGPSILRIQQVVRGDSAAYFCASSPLDRGLNTEAFFGQGTRLTVV.

The chain joins TRBV5-6 to TRBJ1-2; tentative D call: TRBD1 (5 bases). The V gene's germline CDR1 is SGHDT and CDR2 YYEEEE. V lost 2 bases, J lost 6 bases, and 17 bases lay in between. The CDR3 consists of 15 residues. CDR3 amino acids: CASSLGDWSPNGYTF. In DNA form, the CDR3 reads TGTGCCAGCAGCTTAGGGGACTGGAGCCCAAATGGCTACACCTTC.

The J gene is TRBJ2-7, the V gene TRBV5-5, with D possibly TRBD1 on 7 matching bases. The CDR3 totals 13 residues. V was cut by 2 bases and J by 6 bases, with 12 bases left in between. Germline assignment: CDR1 SGHKS and CDR2 YYEKEE (reference sequence). The CDR3 region is CASSLGGGAEQYF. The CDR3 DNA reads as TGTGCCAGCAGCTTAGGAGGGGGCGCCGAGCAGTACTTC. The complete variable domain, with remaining parts taken from reference TRBV5-5 and TRBJ2-7, reads DAGVTQSPTHLIKTRGQQVTLRCSPISGHKSVSWYQQVLGQGPQFIFQYYEKEERGRGNFPDRFSARQFPNYSSELNVNALLLGDSALYLCASSLGGGAEQYFGPGTRLTVT.

The chain links TRBV12-3 or TRBV12-4 to TRBJ1-6, with D unclear. V lost 5 bases and J 7 bases, leaving 6 bases between the germline ends. This CDR3 spans 12 amino acids. The CDR3 loop is CASSRPNSPLHF. The CDR3 DNA reads as TGTGCCAGCAGTCGTCCGAATTCACCCCTCCACTTT.

The chain links TRBV5-8 to TRBJ1-5; D not resolved. The germline V gene has CDR1 SGHTS and CDR2 YDEGEE. This CDR3 comprises 17 residues. V was cut by 3 bases and J by 5 bases, with 21 bases left in between. The CDR3 sequence: CASSSPGWSPEYQPQHF. As DNA, the CDR3 is TGTGCCAGCAGCTCACCGGGTTGGTCGCCAGAGTATCAGCCCCAGCATTTT.

The CDR3 nucleotides are TGTGCACTATCCCCGGGGACAGACTACAATGAGCAGTTCTTC. It specifies CALSPGTDYNEQFF. This chain connects TRBV30 to TRBJ2-1, with 7 bases aligning to TRBD1. CDR1 and CDR2 from the germline V gene are GTSNPN and SVGIG (reference sequence). The CDR3 is made up of 14 amino acids.

This chain uses TRBV7-8 with TRBJ1-2; no reliable D call. The CDR3 length is 13 residues. V lost 1 base to trimming and J lost 0 bases, with 3 bases between them. Germline CDR1 and CDR2: SGHVS and FQNEAQ. The CDR3 nucleotides are TGTGCCAGCAGCTTAGGTACTAACTATGGCTACACCTTC. Amino acids: CASSLGTNYGYTF.

This rearrangement joins TRBV14 to TRBJ1-1; 8 positions match TRBD1. The germline gives CDR1 SGHDN, CDR2 FVKESK. Unmatched junction bases numbered 17, after V lost 4 bases and J lost 4 bases. The CDR3 is 18 residues long. The CDR3 is CASSPSRGQGSSGTEAFF. In DNA form, the CDR3 reads TGTGCCAGCAGCCCCTCTCGAGGACAGGGTTCATCGGGCACTGAAGCTTTCTTT.

CDR3 region: CASSSRGGGPTGELFF. The CDR3 DNA reads as TGCGCCAGCAGCTCCCGGGGGGGCGGTCCCACCGGGGAGCTGTTTTTT. The chain recombines TRBV4-3 with TRBJ2-2; 8 bases align to TRBD2. The trim removed 5 bases at V and 4 bases at J, leaving 9 bases unmatched. CDR3 size: 16 residues. CDR1 and CDR2 from the germline V gene are LGHNA and YSLEER.

V and J are TRBV11-1 and TRBJ2-7; D is possibly TRBD1 (6 bases). Trimming pared 3 bases from V and 9 bases from J, leaving 18 bases between. This CDR3 is built from 14 residues. Germline V gene lookup returns CDR1 SGHAT and CDR2 FQDESV (reference sequence). The CDR3 protein is CASSLGRVLDRQYF. Written as DNA, the CDR3 is TGTGCCAGCAGCTTGGGACGGGTCTTGGACAGGCAGTACTTC.

This chain joins TRBV7-9 and TRBJ2-7; 9 bases map to TRBD1. The CDR3 consists of 14 residues. The germline CDR1 and CDR2 sequences are SEHNR and FQNEAQ (reference sequence). V lost 5 bases, J lost 4 bases, and 6 bases stayed unmatched. The DNA of the CDR3 is TGTGCCAGCAGCGCACCGGGACAGGGATACGAGCAGTACTTC. Translated: CASSAPGQGYEQYF.

This clone was seen more than once but under ten times. The chain recombines TRBV27 with TRBJ1-2; TRBD1 agrees at 7 bases. The length of the CDR3 is 15 residues. Germline assignment: CDR1 MNHEY and CDR2 SMNVEV (reference sequence). Unmatched junction bases numbered 6, after V lost 1 base and J lost 4 bases. DNA for the CDR3: TGTGCCAGCAGTTTATTCAGGGGGATTACCTATGGCTACACCTTC. This translates into CASSLFRGITYGYTF.

This clone was seen many times. This sequence joins TRBV11-2 and TRBJ2-1; 7 bases agree with TRBD2. CDR3 length: 16 residues. J gave up 8 bases and V 5 bases, and 15 bases lay outside the gene matches. CDR1 is SGHAT and CDR2 is FQNNGV in the germline V gene. The CDR3 loop reads CASSPPGRGFVHEQFF. In nucleotides, the CDR3 is TGTGCCAGCAGCCCCCCTGGGAGGGGATTCGTCCATGAGCAGTTCTTC.

This rearrangement joins TRBV6-5 to TRBJ1-5; D unclear. Trimming left V 8 bases short and J 3 bases short, with 11 bases between. The CDR3 runs 13 residues. Germline V gene lookup returns CDR1 MNHEY and CDR2 SVGAGI. CDR3 loop: CASGREFNQPQHF. CDR3 DNA: TGTGCCAGCGGCCGGGAGTTCAATCAGCCCCAGCATTTT.

The V and J genes are TRBV28 and TRBJ1-1; tentatively, D is TRBD1 (5 bases). This CDR3 has 14 amino acids. Germline assignment: CDR1 MDHEN and CDR2 SYDVKM. Trimming took 5 bases from V and 4 from J, leaving 14 bases between them. The CDR3, as DNA: TGTGCCAGCAGTACCGACAGACCTCTCACTGAAGCTTTCTTT. It codes for CASSTDRPLTEAFF.

The rearrangement uses TRBV14 and TRBJ2-2; D gene uncertain. Germline assignment: CDR1 SGHDN and CDR2 FVKESK. Between the trimmed V and J ends, which lost 1 base and 5 bases, there was a span of 5 bases. The CDR3 is 13 amino acids. The CDR3 nucleotides are TGTGCCAGCAGCCAAGCCTTGACCGGGGAGCTGTTTTTT. Amino acids: CASSQALTGELFF.

This clone appeared once. The chain uses TRBV2 and TRBJ2-1, with 13 bases identical to TRBD2. CDR3 length: 16 amino acids. The V and J ends lost 4 bases and 8 bases, in that order; junction bases with no gene match: 8. CDR1 SNHLY and CDR2 FYNNEI come from the germline V gene. The CDR3 is CASSGSLAGGRYEQFF. The CDR3 nucleotides are TGTGCCAGCAGTGGCTCACTAGCGGGGGGGCGGTATGAGCAGTTCTTC.

The rearrangement joins TRBV27 to TRBJ2-1, with D possibly being TRBD2 (6 bases). Trimming took 7 bases from V and 8 from J, leaving 18 bases between them. The CDR3 has 14 amino acids. Germline loops: CDR1 MNHEY, CDR2 SMNVEV (reference sequence). Here the CDR3 reads CASTTSLGRDEQFF. CDR3 sequence (DNA): TGTGCCAGCACCACTAGCCTGGGACGCGATGAGCAGTTCTTC.

V and J are TRBV11-2 and TRBJ1-2; D is possibly TRBD1 (6 bases). This CDR3 is 15 amino acids long. Trimming pared 9 bases from V and 4 bases from J, leaving 21 bases between. CDR1 and CDR2 (germline): SGHAT, FQNNGV. CDR3 sequence (DNA): TGTGCCAGTCGCCTCGATAGTAGGGGGGGCTATGGCTACACCTTC. Translation gives CASRLDSRGGYGYTF.

The chain couples TRBV20-1 to TRBJ2-3; 7 positions match TRBD1. The germline CDR1 and CDR2 sequences are DFQATT and SNEGSKA (reference sequence). The CDR3 sequence is 16 residues long. With V trimmed by 3 bases and J by 1 base, 10 bases remained unmatched. This CDR3 reads CSASTPRGGGTDTQYF. CDR3 sequence (DNA): TGCAGTGCTAGTACCCCGAGAGGGGGCGGCACAGATACGCAGTATTTT.

The rearrangement uses TRBV27 and TRBJ1-5; the D is unclear. The CDR3 has 14 amino acids. Germline V gene sequence: CDR1 MNHEY, CDR2 SMNVEV (reference sequence). The V and J ends lost 3 bases and 6 bases respectively, with 12 bases between them. The DNA of the CDR3 is TGTGCCAGCAGTTTGGCCTCTTATGGTCAGCCCCAGCATTTT. This codes for CASSLASYGQPQHF.

This sequence joins TRBV19 and TRBJ2-1; 16 bases map to TRBD2. V was clipped by 6 bases and J by 2 bases; unmatched bases: 7. The CDR3 is made up of 18 amino acids. CDR1 and CDR2 from the germline V gene are LNHDA and SQIVND (reference sequence). The CDR3 DNA is TGTGCCAGTAGCGGGACTAGCGGGGGGGCAGGAACCTACAATGAGCAGTTCTTC. Its protein product is CASSGTSGGAGTYNEQFF.